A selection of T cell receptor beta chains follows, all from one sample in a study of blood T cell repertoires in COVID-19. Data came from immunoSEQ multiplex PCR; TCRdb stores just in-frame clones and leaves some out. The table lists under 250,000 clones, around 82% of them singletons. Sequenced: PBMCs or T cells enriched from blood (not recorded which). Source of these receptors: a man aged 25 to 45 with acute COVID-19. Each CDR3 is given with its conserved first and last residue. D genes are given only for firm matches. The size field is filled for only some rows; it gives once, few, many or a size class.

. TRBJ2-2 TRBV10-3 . TGTGCCATCAGTGAACAGGGCCCTCCTTCTTACACCGGGGAGCTGTTTTTT CAISEQGPPSYTGELFF
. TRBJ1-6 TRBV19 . TGTGCAACAGGAAGCTCCTATAATTCACCCCTCCACTTT CATGSSYNSPLHF
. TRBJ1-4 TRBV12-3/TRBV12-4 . TGTGCCAGCAGTAGCGTCCCGGGAAGAAAACTGTTTTTT CASSSVPGRKLFF
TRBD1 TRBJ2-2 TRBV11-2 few TGTGCCAGCAGCTCAGAAACAGGGGTAGGAACCGGGGAGCTGTTTTTT CASSSETGVGTGELFF
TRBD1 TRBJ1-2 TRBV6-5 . TGTGCCAGCAGTTCCGGACAGGGGGGGGATGGCTACACCTTC CASSSGQGGDGYTF
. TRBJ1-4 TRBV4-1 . TGCGCCAGCAGCCGCGAGCAAGCAACTAATGAAAAACTGTTTTTT CASSREQATNEKLFF
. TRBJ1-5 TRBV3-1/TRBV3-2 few TGTGCCAGCAGCCAAGCCCCGGTCAATCAGCCCCAGCATTTT CASSQAPVNQPQHF
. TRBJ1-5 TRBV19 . TGTGCCAGTAGTTCCCAGGGGTCGAGCAATCAGCCCCAGCATTTT CASSSQGSSNQPQHF
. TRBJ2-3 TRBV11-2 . TGTGCCAGCAGCTCTTATTCGGATACGCAGTATTTT CASSSYSDTQYF
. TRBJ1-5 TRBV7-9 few TGTGCCAGCAGCCCTCCCGCGGGTAGCAATCAGCCCCAGCATTTT CASSPPAGSNQPQHF
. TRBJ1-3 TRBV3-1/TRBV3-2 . TGTGCCAGCAGCCAAGAACAGGCGATTGGAGACACCATATATTTT CASSQEQAIGDTIYF
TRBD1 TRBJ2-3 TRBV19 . TGTGCCAGTAGTATACCGGGACAGGGAGCAGATGCGCAGTATTTT CASSIPGQGADAQYF
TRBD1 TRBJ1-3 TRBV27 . TGTGCCAGCAGCCACAGGGGGCTCGCTGGAAACACCATATATTTT CASSHRGLAGNTIYF
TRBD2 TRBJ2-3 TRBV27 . TGTGCCAGCCGGCGGGGGACCGCTTCTCTGTATTTT CASRRGTASLYF
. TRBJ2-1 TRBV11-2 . TGTGCCAGCAGCTGGAGAGGCAATGAGCAGTTCTTC CASSWRGNEQFF
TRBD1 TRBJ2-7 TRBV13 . TGTGCCAGCAGCTTCACGGGCCAGGGGGTGCAGTACTTC CASSFTGQGVQYF
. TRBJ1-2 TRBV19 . TGTGCCAGTAGTTCGGGACAACTTGCTAACTATGGCTACACCTTC CASSSGQLANYGYTF
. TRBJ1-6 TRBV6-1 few TGTGCCAGCAGTGAAGCGAGGGCGTCGAATTCACCCCTCCACTTT CASSEARASNSPLHF
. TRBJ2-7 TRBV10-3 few TGTGCCATCAGTGCCGACGTTGGAGCCTACGAGCAGTACTTC CAISADVGAYEQYF
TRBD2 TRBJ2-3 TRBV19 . TGTGCCAGTGCTGTGGCGGGGGGGCGGCGCACAGATACGCAGTATTTT CASAVAGGRRTDTQYF
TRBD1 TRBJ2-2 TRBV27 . TGTGCCAGCCGGGGGACAGGGAACACCGGGGAGCTGTTTTTT CASRGTGNTGELFF
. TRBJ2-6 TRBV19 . TGTGCCAGTAGTATAGGACAGTCGGGGGCCAACGTCCTGACTTTC CASSIGQSGANVLTF
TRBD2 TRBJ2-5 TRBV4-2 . TGTGCCAGCAGCCAAGGGCTAACTAGCGGGGGGAAGGAGACCCAGTACTTC CASSQGLTSGGKETQYF
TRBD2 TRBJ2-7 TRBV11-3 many TGTGCCAGCAGCAACGGACTAGCGGGCCAATCCTACGAGCAGTACTTC CASSNGLAGQSYEQYF
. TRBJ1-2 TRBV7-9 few TGTGCCAGCAGCCCCCCGGGTGGTTTATATGGCTACACCTTC CASSPPGGLYGYTF
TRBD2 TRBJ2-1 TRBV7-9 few TGTGCCAGCAGCTCGGGACTAGCGGGGACTGAGCAGTTCTTC CASSSGLAGTEQFF
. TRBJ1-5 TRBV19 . TGTGCCAGTAGGGGGTCGAAGGGGCTTAATCAGCCCCAGCATTTT CASRGSKGLNQPQHF
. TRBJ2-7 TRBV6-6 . TGTGCCAGCAGTTTAAACACAGGATCGGACGAGCAGTACTTC CASSLNTGSDEQYF
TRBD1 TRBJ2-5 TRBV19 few TGTGCCAGTAGTATAGACAGGGGGGAGACCCAGTACTTC CASSIDRGETQYF
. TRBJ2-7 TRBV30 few TGTGCCTGGAGTCCAGGGGGGACAGCTGCCTACGAGCAGTACTTC CAWSPGGTAAYEQYF
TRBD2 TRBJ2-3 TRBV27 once TGTGCCAGCAGTTTAGCGGGGGGGCGTACGCAGTATTTT CASSLAGGRTQYF
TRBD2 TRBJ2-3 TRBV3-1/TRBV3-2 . TGTGCCAGCAGCCATCATCAGGGACTAGCGGGGGGCTTCACAGATACGCAGTATTTT CASSHHQGLAGGFTDTQYF
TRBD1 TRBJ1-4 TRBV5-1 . TGCGCCAGCAGCTCGGGACAGGGTAATGAAAAACTGTTTTTT CASSSGQGNEKLFF
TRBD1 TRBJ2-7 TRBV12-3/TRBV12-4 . TGTGCCAGCAGACCAGACAGGGACGAGCAGTACTTC CASRPDRDEQYF
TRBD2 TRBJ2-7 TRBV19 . TGTGCCAGTAGTCTAGCGGGTGCCTACGAGCAGTACTTC CASSLAGAYEQYF
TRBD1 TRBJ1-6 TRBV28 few TGTGCCAGCAGTTGGAGACAGGGTGTAGGTTCACCCCTCCACTTT CASSWRQGVGSPLHF
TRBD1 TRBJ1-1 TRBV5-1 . TGCGCCAGCACCGACACAGGGGGGAACACTGAAGCTTTCTTT CASTDTGGNTEAFF
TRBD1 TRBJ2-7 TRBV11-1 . TGTGCCAGCAGTTGGACAGGGGGAGAGCAGTACTTC CASSWTGGEQYF
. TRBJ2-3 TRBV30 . TGTGCCTTTAACTCGTACAGGAACACAGATACGCAGTATTTT CAFNSYRNTDTQYF
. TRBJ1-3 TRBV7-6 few TGTGCCAGCAGCTTAGCGGCGGGGGATCGTGGAAACACCATATATTTT CASSLAAGDRGNTIYF
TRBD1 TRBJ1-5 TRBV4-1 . TGCGCCAGCAGCCAAGATGACAGGGTGGGTCAGCCCCAGCATTTT CASSQDDRVGQPQHF
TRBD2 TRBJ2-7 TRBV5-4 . TGTGCCAGCAGCCGGACTAGCGGGGCCTCGTCCCTCTCCTACGAGCAGTACTTC CASSRTSGASSLSYEQYF
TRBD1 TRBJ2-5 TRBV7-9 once TGTGCCAGCAGCCCCACGGGACAGGCGTCGGAGACCCAGTACTTC CASSPTGQASETQYF
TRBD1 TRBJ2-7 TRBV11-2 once TGTGCCAGCAGCTTATCCGGGACAGGGTCAGCCTACGAGCAGTACTTC CASSLSGTGSAYEQYF
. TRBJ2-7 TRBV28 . TGTGCCAGCAGTTTCGTACAGGGCCTTTTGCACGAGCAGTACTTC CASSFVQGLLHEQYF
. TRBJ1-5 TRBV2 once TGTGCCAGCAGTGAAATGCGGCCAGAATATAGCAATCAGCCCCAGCATTTT CASSEMRPEYSNQPQHF
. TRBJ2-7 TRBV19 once TGTGCCAGTAGTATAGGGGACAACACCTACGAGCAGTACTTC CASSIGDNTYEQYF
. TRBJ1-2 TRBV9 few TGTGCCAGCAGCCCCAACGAGAATACTAACTATGGCTACACCTTC CASSPNENTNYGYTF
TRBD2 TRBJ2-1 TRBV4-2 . TGTGCCAGCAGCCAGAGGACTAGCGGATCCTACAATGAGCAGTTCTTC CASSQRTSGSYNEQFF
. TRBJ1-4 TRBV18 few TGTGCCAGCTCACCAGTGGGCAGGGAGGCTGAAAAACTGTTTTTT CASSPVGREAEKLFF
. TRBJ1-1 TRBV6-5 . TGTGCCAGCAGTTTCCGACAGGCTAGTGAAGCTTTCTTT CASSFRQASEAFF
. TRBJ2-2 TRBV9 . TGTGCCAGCAGCGTAGAGCACAGGCAGCCTTACACCGGGGAGCTGTTTTTT CASSVEHRQPYTGELFF